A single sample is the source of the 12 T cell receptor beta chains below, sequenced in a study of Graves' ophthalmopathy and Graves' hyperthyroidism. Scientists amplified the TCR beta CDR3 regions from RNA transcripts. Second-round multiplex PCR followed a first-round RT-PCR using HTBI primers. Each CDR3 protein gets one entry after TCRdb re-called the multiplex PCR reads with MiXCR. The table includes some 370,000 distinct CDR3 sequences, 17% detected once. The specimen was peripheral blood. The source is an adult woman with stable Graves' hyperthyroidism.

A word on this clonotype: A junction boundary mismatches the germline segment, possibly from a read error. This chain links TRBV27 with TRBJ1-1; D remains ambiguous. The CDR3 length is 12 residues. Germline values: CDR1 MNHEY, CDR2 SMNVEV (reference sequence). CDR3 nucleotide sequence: TGTGCCAGCAGGAGAGAGGGAATTGAAGCTTGCTTT. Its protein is CASRREGIEACF.

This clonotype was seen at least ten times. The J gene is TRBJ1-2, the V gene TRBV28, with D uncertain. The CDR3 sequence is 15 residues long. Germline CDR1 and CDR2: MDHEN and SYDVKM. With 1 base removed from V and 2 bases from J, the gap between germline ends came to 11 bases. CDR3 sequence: CASSLFGGLNYGYTF. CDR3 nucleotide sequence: TGTGCCAGCAGTTTATTTGGCGGATTAAACTATGGCTACACCTTC.

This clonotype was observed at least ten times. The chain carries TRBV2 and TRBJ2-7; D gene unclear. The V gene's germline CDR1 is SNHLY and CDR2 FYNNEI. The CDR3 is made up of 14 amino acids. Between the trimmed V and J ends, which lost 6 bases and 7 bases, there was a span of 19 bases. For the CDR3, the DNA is TGTGCCAGCAGGACCTCGGCCGCACTCCCTGAGCAGTACTTC. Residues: CASRTSAALPEQYF. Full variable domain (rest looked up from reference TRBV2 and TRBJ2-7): EPEVTQTPSHQVTQMGQEVILRCVPISNHLYFYWYRQILGQKVEFLVSFYNNEISEKSEIFDDQFSVERPDGSNFTLKIRSTKLEDSAMYFCASRTSAALPEQYFGPGTRLTVT.

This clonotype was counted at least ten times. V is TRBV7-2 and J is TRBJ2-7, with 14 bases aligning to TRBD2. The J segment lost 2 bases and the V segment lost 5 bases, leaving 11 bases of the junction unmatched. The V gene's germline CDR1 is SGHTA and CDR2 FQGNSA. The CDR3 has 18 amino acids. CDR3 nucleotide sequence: TGTGCCAGCAGCCACATCGGACTAGCGGGAGGAAGGCCCTACGAGCAGTACTTC. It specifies CASSHIGLAGGRPYEQYF.

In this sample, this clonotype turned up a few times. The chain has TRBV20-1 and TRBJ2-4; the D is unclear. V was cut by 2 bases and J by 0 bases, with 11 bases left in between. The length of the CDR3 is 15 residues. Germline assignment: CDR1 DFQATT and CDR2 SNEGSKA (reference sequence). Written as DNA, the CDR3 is TGCAGTGCTAGAAGGCGGACCCTAGCCAAAAACATTCAGTACTTC. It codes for CSARRRTLAKNIQYF.

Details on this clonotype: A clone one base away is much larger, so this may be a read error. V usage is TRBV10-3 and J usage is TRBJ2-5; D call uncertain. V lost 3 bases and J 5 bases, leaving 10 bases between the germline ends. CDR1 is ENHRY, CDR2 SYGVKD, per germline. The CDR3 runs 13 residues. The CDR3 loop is CAISDGGKETQYF. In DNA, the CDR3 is TGTGCCATCAGTGATGGTGGGAAGGAGACCCAGTACTTC.

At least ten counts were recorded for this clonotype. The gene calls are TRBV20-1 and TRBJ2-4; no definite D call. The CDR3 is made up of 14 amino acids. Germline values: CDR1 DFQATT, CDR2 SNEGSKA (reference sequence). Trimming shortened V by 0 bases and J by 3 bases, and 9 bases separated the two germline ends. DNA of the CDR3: TGCAGTGCTAGAGATATCCAAAACAAAAACATTCAGTACTTC. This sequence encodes CSARDIQNKNIQYF.

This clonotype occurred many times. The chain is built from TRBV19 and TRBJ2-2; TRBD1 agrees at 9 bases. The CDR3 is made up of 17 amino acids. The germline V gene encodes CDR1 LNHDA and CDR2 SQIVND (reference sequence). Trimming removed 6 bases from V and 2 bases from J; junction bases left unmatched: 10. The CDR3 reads CASRPYGDRENTGELFF. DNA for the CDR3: TGTGCCAGTAGACCATACGGGGACAGGGAAAACACCGGGGAGCTGTTTTTT.

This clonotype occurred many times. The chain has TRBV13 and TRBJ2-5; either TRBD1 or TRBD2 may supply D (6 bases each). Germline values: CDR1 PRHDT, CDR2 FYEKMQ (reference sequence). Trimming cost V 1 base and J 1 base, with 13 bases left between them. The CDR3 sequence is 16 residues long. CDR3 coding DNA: TGTGCCAGCAGCTTAGACGGAGGGGGTGGCCAAGAGACCCAGTACTTC. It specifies CASSLDGGGGQETQYF.

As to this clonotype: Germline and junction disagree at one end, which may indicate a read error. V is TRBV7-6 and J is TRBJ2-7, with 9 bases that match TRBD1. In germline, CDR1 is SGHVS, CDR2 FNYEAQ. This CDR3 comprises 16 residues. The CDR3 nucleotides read TGTGCCAGCAGCTTACAAACCGGGACAGGGAGTAACGAGCAGTGCTTC. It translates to CASSLQTGTGSNEQCF.

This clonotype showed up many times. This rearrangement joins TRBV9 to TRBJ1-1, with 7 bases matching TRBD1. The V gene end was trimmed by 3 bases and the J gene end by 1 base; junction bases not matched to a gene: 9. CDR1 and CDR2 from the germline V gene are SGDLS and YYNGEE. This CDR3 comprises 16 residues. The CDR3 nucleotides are TGTGCCAGCAGCGCATTACAGGGGAACCGGAACACTGAAGCTTTCTTT. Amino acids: CASSALQGNRNTEAFF. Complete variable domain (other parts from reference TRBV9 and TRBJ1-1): DSGVTQTPKHLITATGQRVTLRCSPRSGDLSVYWYQQSLDQGLQFLIQYYNGEERAKGNILERFSAQQFPDLHSELNLSSLELGDSALYFCASSALQGNRNTEAFFGQGTRLTVV.

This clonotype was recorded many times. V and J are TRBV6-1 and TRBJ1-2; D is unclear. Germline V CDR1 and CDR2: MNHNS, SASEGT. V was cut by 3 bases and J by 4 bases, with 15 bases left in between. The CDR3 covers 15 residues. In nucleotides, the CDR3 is TGTGCCAGCAGTGACTATCTCGGCAGATTCTATGGCTACACCTTC. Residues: CASSDYLGRFYGYTF.